This entry is about one TCR beta chain. Its specificity is not known. A junction end diverges from the germline sequence, so it may reflect a read error. People who had autoimmune disease history or systemic immunosuppression were excluded. This sample is drawn from a study of OX40 agonist ivuxolimab in advanced cancers. Study overall: Among those enrolled, mean age was about 63 years (range roughly 23 to 90) and about 81% were male. General study points: Some patients without response likewise showed low normalized clonal expansion. At 0.1 to 3.0 mg/kg and by week 6, CD4+ and CD8+ T cells in the blood had expanded clonally.

CDR3 length equals 15 residues. The germline CDR1 and CDR2 sequences are SQVTM and ANQGSEA. Sequenced by immunoSEQ multiplex PCR; TCRdb stores in-frame clones only, minus some. The sample consists of some 15,000 clones, approximately 82% of them appearing once. V usage is TRBV29-1 and J usage is TRBJ2-1; the match to TRBD2 covers 9 bases. The sequences come from CD4+ or CD8+ T cells sorted from blood, collected in a trial of the OX40 agonist ivuxolimab. The clonotype was recovered from an adult with an advanced solid tumor such as melanoma, head and neck, liver or kidney cancer. CDR3 in amino acids: CSVEGGLALYNEQFF. The DNA of the CDR3 is TGCAGCGTAGAAGGGGGACTAGCCCTCTACAATGAGCAGTTCTTC.